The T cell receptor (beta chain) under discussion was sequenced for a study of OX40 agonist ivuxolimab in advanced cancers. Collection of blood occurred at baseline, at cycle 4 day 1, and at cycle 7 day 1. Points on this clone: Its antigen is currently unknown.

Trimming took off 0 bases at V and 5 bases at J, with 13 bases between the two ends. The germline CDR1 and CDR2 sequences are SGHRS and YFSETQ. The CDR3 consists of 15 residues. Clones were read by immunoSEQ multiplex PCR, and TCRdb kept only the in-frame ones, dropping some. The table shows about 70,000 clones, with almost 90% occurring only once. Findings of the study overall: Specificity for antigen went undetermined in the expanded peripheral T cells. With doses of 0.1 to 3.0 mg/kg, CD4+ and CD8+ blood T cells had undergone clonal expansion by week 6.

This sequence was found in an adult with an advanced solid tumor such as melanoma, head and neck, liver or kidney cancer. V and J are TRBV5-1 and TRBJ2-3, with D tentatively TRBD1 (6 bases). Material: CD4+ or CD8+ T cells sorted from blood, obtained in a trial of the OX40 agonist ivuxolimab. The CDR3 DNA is TGCGCCAGCAGCTTGGCCCAGGGGATGAAAGATACGCAGTATTTT. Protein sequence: CASSLAQGMKDTQYF.